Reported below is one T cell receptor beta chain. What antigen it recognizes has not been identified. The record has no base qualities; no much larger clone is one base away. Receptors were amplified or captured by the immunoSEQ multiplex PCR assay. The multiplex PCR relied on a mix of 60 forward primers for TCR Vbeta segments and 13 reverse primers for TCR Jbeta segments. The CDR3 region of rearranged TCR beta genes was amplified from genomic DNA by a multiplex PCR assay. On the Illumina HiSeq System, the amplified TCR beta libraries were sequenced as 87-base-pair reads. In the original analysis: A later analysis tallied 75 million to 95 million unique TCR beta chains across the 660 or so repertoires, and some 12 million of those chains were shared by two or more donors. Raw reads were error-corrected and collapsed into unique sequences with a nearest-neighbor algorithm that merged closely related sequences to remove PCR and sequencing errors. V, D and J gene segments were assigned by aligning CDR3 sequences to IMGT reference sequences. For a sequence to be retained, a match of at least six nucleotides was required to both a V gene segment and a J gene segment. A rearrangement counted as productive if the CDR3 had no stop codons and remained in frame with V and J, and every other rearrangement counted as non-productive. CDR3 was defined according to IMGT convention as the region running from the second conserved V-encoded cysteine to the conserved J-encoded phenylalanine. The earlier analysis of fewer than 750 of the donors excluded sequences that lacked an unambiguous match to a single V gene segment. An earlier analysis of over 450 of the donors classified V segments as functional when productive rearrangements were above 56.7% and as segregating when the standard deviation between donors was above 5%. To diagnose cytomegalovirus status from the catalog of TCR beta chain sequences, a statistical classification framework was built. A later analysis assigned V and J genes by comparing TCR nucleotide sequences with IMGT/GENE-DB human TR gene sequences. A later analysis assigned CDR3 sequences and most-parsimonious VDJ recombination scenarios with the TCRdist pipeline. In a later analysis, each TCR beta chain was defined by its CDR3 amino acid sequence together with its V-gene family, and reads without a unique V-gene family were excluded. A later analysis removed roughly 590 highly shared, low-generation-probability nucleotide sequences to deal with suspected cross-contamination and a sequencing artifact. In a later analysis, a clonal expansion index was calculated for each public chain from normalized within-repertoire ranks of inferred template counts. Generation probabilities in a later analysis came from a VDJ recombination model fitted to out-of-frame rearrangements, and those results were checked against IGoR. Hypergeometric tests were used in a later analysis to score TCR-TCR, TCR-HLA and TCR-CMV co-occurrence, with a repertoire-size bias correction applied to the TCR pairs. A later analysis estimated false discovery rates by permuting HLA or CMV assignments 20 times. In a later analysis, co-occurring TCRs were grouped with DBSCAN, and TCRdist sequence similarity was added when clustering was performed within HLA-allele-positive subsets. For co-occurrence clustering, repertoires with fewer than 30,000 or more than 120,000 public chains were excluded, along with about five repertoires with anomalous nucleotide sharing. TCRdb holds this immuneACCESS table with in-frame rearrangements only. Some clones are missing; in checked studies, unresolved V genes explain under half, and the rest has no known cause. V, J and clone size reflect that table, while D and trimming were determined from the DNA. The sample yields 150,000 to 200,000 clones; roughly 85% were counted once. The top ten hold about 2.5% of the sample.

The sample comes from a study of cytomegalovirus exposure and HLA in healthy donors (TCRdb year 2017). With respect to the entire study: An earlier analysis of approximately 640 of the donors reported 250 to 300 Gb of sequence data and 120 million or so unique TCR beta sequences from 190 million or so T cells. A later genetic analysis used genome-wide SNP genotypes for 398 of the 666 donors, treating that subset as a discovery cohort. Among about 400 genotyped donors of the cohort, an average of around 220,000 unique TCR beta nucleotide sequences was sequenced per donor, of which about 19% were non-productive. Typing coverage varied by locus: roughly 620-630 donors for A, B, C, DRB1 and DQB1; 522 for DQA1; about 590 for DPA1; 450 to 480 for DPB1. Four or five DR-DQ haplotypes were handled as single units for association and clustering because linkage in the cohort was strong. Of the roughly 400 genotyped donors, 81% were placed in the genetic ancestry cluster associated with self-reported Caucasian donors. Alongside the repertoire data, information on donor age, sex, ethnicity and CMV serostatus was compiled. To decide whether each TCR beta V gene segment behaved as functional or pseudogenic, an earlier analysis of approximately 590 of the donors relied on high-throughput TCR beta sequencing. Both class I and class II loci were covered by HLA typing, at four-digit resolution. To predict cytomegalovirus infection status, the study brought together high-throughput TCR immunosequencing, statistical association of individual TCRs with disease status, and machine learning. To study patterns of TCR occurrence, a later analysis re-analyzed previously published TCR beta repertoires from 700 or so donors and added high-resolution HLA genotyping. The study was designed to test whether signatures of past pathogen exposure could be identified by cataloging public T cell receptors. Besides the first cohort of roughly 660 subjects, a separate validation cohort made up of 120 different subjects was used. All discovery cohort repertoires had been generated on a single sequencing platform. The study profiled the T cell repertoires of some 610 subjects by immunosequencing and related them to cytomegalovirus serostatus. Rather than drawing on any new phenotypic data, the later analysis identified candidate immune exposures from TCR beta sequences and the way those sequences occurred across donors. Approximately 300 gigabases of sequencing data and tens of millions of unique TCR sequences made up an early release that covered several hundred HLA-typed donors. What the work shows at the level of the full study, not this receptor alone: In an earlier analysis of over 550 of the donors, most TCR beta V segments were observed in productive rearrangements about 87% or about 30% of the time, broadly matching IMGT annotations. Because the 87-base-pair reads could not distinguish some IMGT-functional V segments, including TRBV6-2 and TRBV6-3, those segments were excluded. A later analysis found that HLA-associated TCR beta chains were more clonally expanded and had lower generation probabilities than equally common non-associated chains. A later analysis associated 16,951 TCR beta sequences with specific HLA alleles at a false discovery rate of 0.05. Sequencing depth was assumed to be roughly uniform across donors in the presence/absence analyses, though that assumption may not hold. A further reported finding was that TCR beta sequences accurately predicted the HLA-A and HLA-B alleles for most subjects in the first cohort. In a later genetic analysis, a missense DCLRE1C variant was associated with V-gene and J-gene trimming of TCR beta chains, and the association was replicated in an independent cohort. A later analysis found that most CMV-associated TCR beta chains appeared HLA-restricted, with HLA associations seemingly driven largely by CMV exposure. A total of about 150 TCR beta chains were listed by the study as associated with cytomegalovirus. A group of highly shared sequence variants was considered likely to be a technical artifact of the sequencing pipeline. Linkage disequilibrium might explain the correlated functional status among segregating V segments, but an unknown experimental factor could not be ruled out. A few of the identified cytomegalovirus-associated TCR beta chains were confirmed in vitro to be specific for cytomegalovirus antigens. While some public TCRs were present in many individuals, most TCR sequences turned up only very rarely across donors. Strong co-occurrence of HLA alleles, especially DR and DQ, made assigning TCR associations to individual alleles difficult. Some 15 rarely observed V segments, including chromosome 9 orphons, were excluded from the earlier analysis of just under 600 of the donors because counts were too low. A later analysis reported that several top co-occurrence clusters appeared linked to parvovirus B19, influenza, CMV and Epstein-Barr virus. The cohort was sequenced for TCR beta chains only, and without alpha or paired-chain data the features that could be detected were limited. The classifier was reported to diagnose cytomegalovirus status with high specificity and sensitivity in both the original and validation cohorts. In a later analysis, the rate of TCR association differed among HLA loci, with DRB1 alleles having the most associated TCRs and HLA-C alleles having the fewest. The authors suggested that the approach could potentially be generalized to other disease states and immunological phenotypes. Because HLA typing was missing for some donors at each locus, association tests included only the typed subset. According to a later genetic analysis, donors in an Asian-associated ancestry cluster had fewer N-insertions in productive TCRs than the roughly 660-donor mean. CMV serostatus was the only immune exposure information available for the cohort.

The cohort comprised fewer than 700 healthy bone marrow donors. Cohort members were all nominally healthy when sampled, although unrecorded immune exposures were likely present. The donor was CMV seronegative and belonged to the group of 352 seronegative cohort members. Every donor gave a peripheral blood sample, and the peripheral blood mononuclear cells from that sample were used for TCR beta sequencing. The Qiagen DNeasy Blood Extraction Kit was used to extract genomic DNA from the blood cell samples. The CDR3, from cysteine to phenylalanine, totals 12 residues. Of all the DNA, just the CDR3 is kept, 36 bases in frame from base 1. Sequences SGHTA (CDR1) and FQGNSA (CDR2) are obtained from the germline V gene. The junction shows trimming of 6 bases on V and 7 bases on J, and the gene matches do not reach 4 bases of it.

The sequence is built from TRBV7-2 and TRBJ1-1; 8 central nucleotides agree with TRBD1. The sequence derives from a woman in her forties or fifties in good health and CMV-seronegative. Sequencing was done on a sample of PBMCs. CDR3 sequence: CASSRQGYEAFF. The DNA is TGTGCCAGCAGTCGACAGGGGTATGAAGCTTTCTTT.